Presented here are 30 T cell receptor beta chains from one specimen sequenced in a study of Ad26.COV2.S vaccination and SARS-CoV-2 variants. Treatment described: 19 received Ad26.COV2.S at low or high dose, single or two shots; 5 received placebo; per-sample allocation not given. Samples came from day 63 after the first vaccine or placebo injection. Method: immunoSEQ multiplex PCR; TCRdb's copy keeps in-frame clones and lacks some. The sample gives about 320,000 clones, about 82% of which show up once; more than 1.5% is in the top ten. The sample here was peripheral blood, taken in a trial of Ad26.COV2.S vaccine versus placebo. The receptor set was obtained from a person between 18 and 65 years old who received the Ad26.COV2.S COVID-19 vaccine or a placebo.

The chain recombines TRBV18 with TRBJ2-7, with D possibly being TRBD2 (6 bases). This CDR3 is 15 amino acids long. CDR1 is KGHSH and CDR2 is LQKENI in the germline V gene. V was pared by 3 bases and J by 1 base, with 13 bases between. Here the CDR3 DNA reads TGTGCCAGCTCACCTGCGGGGAGCGGTTCCTACGAGCAGTACTTC. As protein: CASSPAGSGSYEQYF.

The chain recombines TRBV10-1 with TRBJ2-6, with D hard to call. Looked up from germline, CDR1 is WNHNN and CDR2 is SYGVQD (reference sequence). V shed 6 bases and J shed 2 bases, with 5 bases lying between them. CDR3 length: 13 residues. CDR3 bases: TGCGCCAGCAGCCCAGCTGGGGCCAACGTCCTGACTTTC. Its protein product is CASSPAGANVLTF.

The CDR3 bases are TGTGCCAGCAGATGGACCGTTAGCTCCTACGAGCAGTACTTC. As protein: CASRWTVSSYEQYF. V gene TRBV2 combines with J gene TRBJ2-7, with D hard to call. The CDR3 length is 14 residues. The V end was cut by 6 bases, the J end by 0 bases, with 12 bases between. CDR1 SNHLY and CDR2 FYNNEI come from the germline V gene.

This rearrangement joins TRBV28 to TRBJ1-1; D is unresolved. Germline CDR1 is MDHEN and CDR2 is SYDVKM. The CDR3 is 13 amino acids. V was cut by 8 bases and J by 0 bases, with 10 bases left in between. This CDR3 reads CASFLSMNTEAFF. CDR3 sequence (DNA): TGTGCCAGCTTCCTCTCCATGAACACTGAAGCTTTCTTT.

The rearrangement joins TRBV3-1 (or the pseudogene TRBV3-2) to TRBJ1-2, with no clear D. Looked up from germline, CDR1 is LGHDT and CDR2 is YNNKEL (reference sequence). The CDR3 is 12 residues long. Trimming cost V 1 base and J 8 bases, with 8 bases left between them. The CDR3 nucleotides read TGTGCCAGCAGCCAAGGAAAAGGGGGCTACACCTTC. Its protein is CASSQGKGGYTF.

V usage is TRBV11-2 and J usage is TRBJ1-5; D is uncertain. The ends were cut back, 0 bases at V and 4 bases at J, with 4 bases in the middle. The V gene's germline CDR1 is SGHAT and CDR2 FQNNGV. The CDR3 is 13 amino acids. CDR3: CASSLEFNQPQHF. For the CDR3, the DNA is TGTGCCAGCAGCTTAGAATTTAATCAGCCCCAGCATTTT.

The rearrangement links TRBV4-1 to TRBJ2-4; D gene ambiguous. V lost 2 bases and J lost 0, with 8 bases in between. Germline CDR1 MGHRA, CDR2 YSYEKL. The CDR3 sequence is 15 residues long. For the CDR3, the DNA is TGCGCCAGCAGCCAACTGGCATTAGCCAAAAACATTCAGTACTTC. It codes for CASSQLALAKNIQYF.

The chain combines TRBV24-1 with TRBJ2-1; D remains ambiguous. The germline V gene has CDR1 KGHDR and CDR2 SFDVKD. The CDR3 length is 14 residues. Trimming shortened V by 5 bases and J by 7 bases, and 14 bases separated the two germline ends. This CDR3 reads CATSGSAPFNEQFF. The CDR3 nucleotides read TGTGCCACCAGTGGAAGTGCCCCATTTAATGAGCAGTTCTTC.

V gene TRBV3-1 (or the pseudogene TRBV3-2) combines with J gene TRBJ2-3; 7 bases line up with TRBD2. With 8 bases clipped from V and 3 bases from J, the junction kept 5 bases outside the gene matches. This CDR3 spans 13 amino acids. From germline, CDR1 is LGHDT and CDR2 YNNKEL (reference sequence). CDR3 in DNA: TGTGCCAGCCGGACTAGTTGGACAGATACGCAGTATTTT. This gives the protein CASRTSWTDTQYF.

Only a few counts were recorded for this clone. This chain links TRBV7-9 with TRBJ1-1; 7 bases line up with TRBD1. Germline V gene sequence: CDR1 SEHNR, CDR2 FQNEAQ (reference sequence). The CDR3 loop spans 15 amino acids. J gave up 5 bases and V 5 bases, and 11 bases lay outside the gene matches. Here the CDR3 reads CASSTSTGIRTEAFF. The CDR3 DNA is TGTGCCAGCAGCACGTCGACAGGGATTCGGACTGAAGCTTTCTTT. Variable domain in full (rest from reference TRBV7-9 and TRBJ1-1): DTGVSQNPRHKITKRGQNVTFRCDPISEHNRLYWYRQTLGQGPEFLTYFQNEAQLEKSRLLSDRFSAERPKGSFSTLEIQRTEQGDSAMYLCASSTSTGIRTEAFFGQGTRLTVV.

The chain combines TRBV7-3 with TRBJ2-7, with a weak D call TRBD1 (6 bases). Trimming cost V 2 bases and J 1 base, with 18 bases left between them. This CDR3 is built from 17 residues. Per the germline V gene, CDR1 is SGHTA and CDR2 is FQGTGA. The CDR3, as DNA: TGTGCCAGCAGCTTAGACGGTCCTACAGGGATTTCCTACGAGCAGTACTTC. It is translated as CASSLDGPTGISYEQYF.

This clone occurred once. The rearrangement links TRBV5-1 to TRBJ2-6; no reliable D call. Trimming pared 0 bases from V and 0 bases from J, leaving 10 bases between. This CDR3 region has 17 residues. Germline V gene sequence: CDR1 SGHRS, CDR2 YFSETQ. CDR3 nucleotides: TGCGCCAGCAGCTTGGGTCACCTTAACTCTGGGGCCAACGTCCTGACTTTC. Translated, it gives CASSLGHLNSGANVLTF.

This chain joins TRBV6-6 and TRBJ2-7; TRBD1 matches 8 bases. Germline CDR1 and CDR2: MNHNY and SVGAGI (reference sequence). The V gene end was trimmed by 5 bases and the J gene end by 0 bases; junction bases not matched to a gene: 12. There are 17 residues in the CDR3. The CDR3 DNA sequence: TGTGCCAGCAGTCCACGGGGGACAGGCCAGCGCTCCTACGAGCAGTACTTC. Residues: CASSPRGTGQRSYEQYF.

The chain employs TRBV20-1 and TRBJ1-2; D not certain. CDR1 and CDR2 from the germline V gene are DFQATT and SNEGSKA (reference sequence). The CDR3 has 13 amino acids. V lost 3 bases and J 3 bases, leaving 11 bases between the germline ends. Here the CDR3 DNA reads TGCAGTGCTAGTCGGCCAGAAGACTATGGCTACACCTTC. This translates into CSASRPEDYGYTF.

A single count supports this clone. The chain is built from TRBV13 and TRBJ1-3; D is unclear. The V end lost 5 bases, the J end lost 0 bases, and 14 bases lay between the germline ends. The CDR3 covers 16 residues. Germline V gene lookup returns CDR1 PRHDT and CDR2 FYEKMQ (reference sequence). The CDR3 here is CASSTPSLSSGNTIYF. CDR3 nucleotides: TGTGCCAGCAGCACCCCCAGCCTCTCCTCTGGAAACACCATATATTTT.

This clone has just one count. V is TRBV5-5 and J is TRBJ2-7, with 9 bases fitting TRBD1. The V gene end was trimmed by 4 bases and the J gene end by 4 bases; junction bases not matched to a gene: 12. This CDR3 comprises 16 residues. From germline, CDR1 is SGHKS and CDR2 YYEKEE (reference sequence). CDR3 sequence reads: CASSPPGQGKWYEQYF. CDR3 DNA: TGTGCCAGCAGCCCCCCGGGACAGGGAAAATGGTACGAGCAGTACTTC.

The chain carries TRBV2 and TRBJ2-3; D possibly corresponds to TRBD1 (5 bases). CDR3 size: 12 residues. Germline V gene sequence: CDR1 SNHLY, CDR2 FYNNEI. The V end was cut by 4 bases, the J end by 6 bases, with 8 bases between. CDR3 bases: TGTGCCAGCAGTGGTGGGGCTGATACGCAGTATTTT. Amino acids: CASSGGADTQYF.

The V gene is TRBV4-3, the J gene TRBJ2-7; maybe TRBD2 (6 bases). CDR3 length: 15 residues. The V gene's germline CDR1 is LGHNA and CDR2 YSLEER. The V end was cut by 0 bases, the J end by 2 bases, with 11 bases between. The CDR3 loop reads CASSQDELATYEQYF. The CDR3 coding sequence is TGCGCCAGCAGCCAAGATGAACTAGCCACCTACGAGCAGTACTTC.

V is TRBV5-8 and J is TRBJ1-6; maybe TRBD1 (5 bases). The CDR3 consists of 15 residues. CDR1 SGHTS and CDR2 YDEGEE come from the germline V gene. The germline V and J ends were trimmed by 6 bases and 5 bases, with 15 bases remaining between them. CDR3 sequence (DNA): TGTGCCAGCATCGTTGGGGGGAACCATAATTCACCCCTCCACTTT. Translation: CASIVGGNHNSPLHF.

The J gene is TRBJ1-6, the V gene TRBV7-8; a possible D gene is TRBD1 (6 bases). The germline gives CDR1 SGHVS, CDR2 FQNEAQ. There are 14 residues in the CDR3. V dropped 0 bases and J dropped 10 bases, with 10 bases sitting between them. CDR3 sequence: CASSLASGASPLHF. The CDR3 DNA follows: TGTGCCAGCAGCTTAGCGTCAGGGGCCTCACCCCTCCACTTT.

This clone was observed a few times. The rearrangement links TRBV18 to TRBJ1-1, with unresolved D. V lost 0 bases and J lost 0, with 8 bases in between. The CDR3 loop spans 15 amino acids. Germline lookup yields CDR1 KGHSH and CDR2 LQKENI. CDR3 coding DNA: TGTGCCAGCTCACCACCGCCAGCCCTGAACACTGAAGCTTTCTTT. This gives the protein CASSPPPALNTEAFF. Variable domain in full (rest from reference TRBV18 and TRBJ1-1): NAGVMQNPRHLVRRRGQEARLRCSPMKGHSHVYWYRQLPEEGLKFMVYLQKENIIDESGMPKERFSAEFPKEGPSILRIQQVVRGDSAAYFCASSPPPALNTEAFFGQGTRLTVV.

This clone was counted between two and nine times. The chain combines TRBV27 with TRBJ2-2; D perhaps matches TRBD2 (6 bases). This CDR3 is built from 16 residues. From germline, CDR1 is MNHEY and CDR2 SMNVEV (reference sequence). V was pared by 6 bases and J by 0 bases, with 14 bases between. The CDR3 spells CASSLTSPANTGELFF. The CDR3 coding sequence is TGTGCCAGCAGCCTGACTAGTCCCGCGAACACCGGGGAGCTGTTTTTT.

This sequence joins TRBV18 and TRBJ1-2, with D possibly being TRBD1 (6 bases). Trimming shortened V by 6 bases and J by 8 bases, and 16 bases separated the two germline ends. The CDR3 sequence is 13 residues long. CDR1 and CDR2 from the germline V gene are KGHSH and LQKENI. CDR3 loop: CASSPGQQEGYTF. The CDR3, as DNA: TGTGCCAGCTCGCCCGGACAGCAGGAGGGCTACACCTTC.

The V call is TRBV4-1, the J call TRBJ2-5; 7 bases map to TRBD1. The CDR3 spans 17 residues. Germline V gives CDR1 MGHRA, CDR2 YSYEKL. J was trimmed by 1 base and V by 0 bases; bases with no gene match: 8. The CDR3 DNA reads TGCGCCAGCAGCCAAGATACCCCTGACAGGGTCCAAGAGACCCAGTACTTC. It translates to CASSQDTPDRVQETQYF.

The chain has TRBV5-1 and TRBJ2-1, with 10 bases identical to TRBD2. V was clipped by 4 bases and J by 8 bases; unmatched bases: 12. CDR1 is SGHRS, CDR2 YFSETQ, per germline. This CDR3 comprises 16 residues. CDR3 bases: TGCGCCAGCAGCCCAGTCGGGAGCGGGGGGGCCCATGAGCAGTTCTTC. Translating it yields CASSPVGSGGAHEQFF.

This clone was detected a few times. The V gene is TRBV4-2, the J gene TRBJ1-2, with no clear D. The CDR3 loop spans 14 amino acids. Trimming took 2 bases from V and 2 from J, leaving 9 bases between them. Germline V CDR1 and CDR2: LGHNA, YNFKEQ. The CDR3 DNA follows: TGTGCCAGCAGCCAATCCGACGGAAACTATGGCTACACCTTC. It is translated as CASSQSDGNYGYTF.

The chain recombines TRBV9 with TRBJ1-2, with 9 bases identical to TRBD1. V was pared by 4 bases and J by 6 bases, with 10 bases of the junction left unmatched. The germline V gene has CDR1 SGDLS and CDR2 YYNGEE. CDR3 length equals 15 residues. The CDR3 loop reads CASSTPGQGTDGYTF. CDR3 DNA: TGTGCCAGCAGCACACCGGGACAGGGTACAGATGGCTACACCTTC. Full variable domain (rest looked up from reference TRBV9 and TRBJ1-2): DSGVTQTPKHLITATGQRVTLRCSPRSGDLSVYWYQQSLDQGLQFLIQYYNGEERAKGNILERFSAQQFPDLHSELNLSSLELGDSALYFCASSTPGQGTDGYTFGSGTRLTVV.

The gene calls are TRBV7-2 and TRBJ2-1, with D possibly being TRBD1 or TRBD2 (6 bases each). The CDR3 consists of 16 residues. The V end was cut by 1 base, the J end by 9 bases, with 19 bases between. Germline V gives CDR1 SGHTA, CDR2 FQGNSA. The DNA of the CDR3 is TGTGCCAGCAGCTTAGTGGCGGGGATCCGAGGGGGTGAGCAGTTCTTC. Protein product: CASSLVAGIRGGEQFF. Full variable domain (outside the CDR3, taken from reference TRBV7-2 and TRBJ2-1): GAGVSQSPSNKVTEKGKDVELRCDPISGHTALYWYRQSLGQGLEFLIYFQGNSAPDKSGLPSDRFSAERTGGSVSTLTIQRTQQEDSAVYLCASSLVAGIRGGEQFFGPGTRLTVL.

V usage is TRBV11-2 and J usage is TRBJ2-5; D is uncertain. The germline V and J ends were trimmed by 3 bases and 5 bases, with 7 bases remaining between them. Germline V gene sequence: CDR1 SGHAT, CDR2 FQNNGV. CDR3 length equals 12 residues. In DNA, the CDR3 is TGTGCCAGCAGCTTTAGTTACGAGACCCAGTACTTC. The encoded protein is CASSFSYETQYF. Complete variable domain (other parts from reference TRBV11-2 and TRBJ2-5): EAGVAQSPRYKIIEKRQSVAFWCNPISGHATLYWYQQILGQGPKLLIQFQNNGVVDDSQLPKDRFSAERLKGVDSTLKIQPAKLEDSAVYLCASSFSYETQYFGPGTRLLVL.

The chain is built from TRBV7-8 and TRBJ2-1; 9 bases agree with TRBD2. Trimming took 5 bases from V and 3 from J; bases not matched to a gene: 14. Germline V gene sequence: CDR1 SGHVS, CDR2 FQNEAQ. The CDR3 is 18 residues long. CDR3 in amino acids: CASSPGVAGTSFYNEQFF. The CDR3 coding sequence is TGTGCCAGCAGCCCAGGGGTGGCAGGGACTAGCTTCTACAATGAGCAGTTCTTC.